The 5 T cell receptor beta chains below come from one sample, sequenced in a study of cytomegalovirus exposure and HLA in healthy donors. The PCR contained 60 Vbeta and 13 Jbeta primers. TCRdb's copy holds only in-frame clones and misses some; the assay was immunoSEQ multiplex PCR. Among 100,000 or so clones listed, 70% to 85% were seen once. Sequencing was performed on PBMCs. The source is a man younger than 30 in good health and CMV-seronegative.

Remarks on this clone: The same CDR3 also results from other DNA sequences found in this sample. V is TRBV4-1 and J is TRBJ2-1; 9 bases align to TRBD2. CDR3 length: 18 amino acids. Germline V gene lookup returns CDR1 MGHRA and CDR2 YSYEKL. V trimming: 4 bases; J trimming: 1 base; junction bases outside the gene matches: 11. CDR3 sequence (DNA): TGCGCCAGCAGCCCCCTATCTCGCGGGAGGGCGTCCTACAATGAGCAGTTCTTC. Its protein product is CASSPLSRGRASYNEQFF.

This clone was found once. This rearrangement joins TRBV6-5 to TRBJ1-1; D remains ambiguous. V was pared by 6 bases and J by 0 bases, with 5 bases between. Germline CDR1 and CDR2: MNHEY and SVGAGI. The CDR3 totals 12 residues. The CDR3 region is CASRGVNTEAFF. The CDR3 DNA is TGTGCCAGCAGGGGAGTGAACACTGAAGCTTTCTTT.

The J gene is TRBJ1-2, the V gene TRBV19; 9 bases map to TRBD1. Per germline, CDR1 LNHDA and CDR2 SQIVND (reference sequence). The V gene end was trimmed by 5 bases and the J gene end by 8 bases; junction bases not matched to a gene: 6. The CDR3 extends over 13 amino acids. CDR3 nucleotide sequence: TGTGCCAGTAGTCGGACAGGGGAAAGCGGCTACACCTTC. Protein product: CASSRTGESGYTF.

The chain has TRBV28 and TRBJ1-1, with D uncertain. Trimming took 2 bases from V and 3 from J, leaving 7 bases between them. Germline loops: CDR1 MDHEN, CDR2 SYDVKM. CDR3 length equals 13 residues. For the CDR3, the DNA is TGTGCCAGCAGTTTACCCGTCGACACTGAAGCTTTCTTT. Translated: CASSLPVDTEAFF.

The CDR3, as DNA: TGCAGCGTTGGGCCTTACACTGAAGCTTTCTTT. Residues: CSVGPYTEAFF. The chain is built from TRBV29-1 and TRBJ1-1, with unresolved D. Germline V gene lookup returns CDR1 SQVTM and CDR2 ANQGSEA. The CDR3 runs 11 residues. Between the trimmed V and J ends, which lost 4 bases and 3 bases, there was a span of 6 bases.